The 2 T cell receptor beta chains in this list originate from one sample, sequenced in a study of memory CD4+ T cells and cytomegalovirus serostatus. The method was immunoSEQ multiplex PCR; TCRdb's version includes in-frame clones alone and lacks a portion of them. Of about 92,000 clones in the sample, about four fifths were seen once. Single viable CD3+CD4+CD8-CD45RO+ cells were sorted as the memory CD4+ T cells. The sequenced material came from memory CD4+ T cells from blood. The receptors were gathered from an adult in good health and CMV-seropositive.

The rearrangement links TRBV2 to TRBJ2-5; TRBD1 or TRBD2 may be the D gene (5 bases each). CDR3 length: 16 amino acids. Germline V gives CDR1 SNHLY, CDR2 FYNNEI. Trimming took off 4 bases at V and 4 bases at J, with 19 bases between the two ends. CDR3 DNA sequence: TGTGCCAGCAGTGCCCTATGGGACGAAGTCGGAGAGACCCAGTACTTC. As protein: CASSALWDEVGETQYF.

The rearrangement links TRBV5-1 to TRBJ2-7; 7 bases match TRBD2. The CDR3 has 16 amino acids. Germline V gives CDR1 SGHRS, CDR2 YFSETQ. The J segment lost 2 bases and the V segment lost 4 bases, leaving 12 bases of the junction unmatched. Written as DNA, the CDR3 is TGCGCCAGCAGCCGATCCCCGGCTAGCGGAGCCTACGAGCAGTACTTC. Translating gives CASSRSPASGAYEQYF.